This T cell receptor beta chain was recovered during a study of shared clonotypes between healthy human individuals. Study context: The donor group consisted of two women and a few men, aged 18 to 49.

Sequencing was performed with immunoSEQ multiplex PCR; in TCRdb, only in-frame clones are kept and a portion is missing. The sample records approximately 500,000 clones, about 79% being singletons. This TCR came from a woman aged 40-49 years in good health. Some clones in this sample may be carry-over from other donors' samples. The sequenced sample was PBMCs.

The CDR3 protein is CASSSRLAGPQETQYF. The DNA for the CDR3 is TGCGCCAGCAGCTCCCGACTAGCGGGACCCCAAGAGACCCAGTACTTC. The chain uses TRBV5-1 and TRBJ2-5; 11 bases agree with TRBD2. The CDR3 has 16 amino acids. Germline V CDR1 and CDR2: SGHRS, YFSETQ. The V gene end was trimmed by 3 bases and the J gene end by 1 base; junction bases not matched to a gene: 5.